A selection of T cell receptor beta chains follows, all from one sample in a study of blood T cells in healthy people across ages. In TCRdb, the 5' RACE reads were re-called with MiXCR into one record per CDR3 protein. The sample includes 1.5 million to 2 million distinct CDR3 sequences, about 39% seen only once; the top ten take about 21%. The sequencing input was blood. These receptors all come from a human donor in good health. Both conserved end residues are part of each CDR3. A D gene is named only where the DNA matches it firmly. Where a row states a size, it is once, few, many or the class of an expanded clone; other rows omit it.

.	TRBV27	few	TRBJ2-7	CASSRSGGTYEQYF	TGTGCCAGCAGTCGGTCTGGGGGTACCTACGAGCAGTACTTC
.	TRBV2	.	TRBJ2-1	CASRKGLLRMHEQFF	TGTGCCAGCAGGAAAGGACTACTCCGAATGCATGAGCAGTTCTTC
.	TRBV7-2	.	TRBJ2-7	CASSLFGGWSSYEQYF	TGTGCCAGCAGCTTATTCGGGGGCTGGAGCTCCTACGAGCAGTACTTC
.	TRBV6-2/TRBV6-3	.	TRBJ1-2	CASSYSRRTASYGYTF	TGTGCCAGCAGTTACTCTCGACGGACAGCAAGCTATGGCTACACCTTC
.	TRBV11-3	.	TRBJ1-1	CASSLKIGTLMNTEAFF	TGTGCCAGCAGCTTAAAGATAGGGACCCTCATGAACACTGAAGCTTTCTTT
TRBD1	TRBV7-8	.	TRBJ2-5	CASSLIGTDQETQYF	TGTGCCAGCAGCTTGATCGGGACAGACCAAGAGACCCAGTACTTC
.	TRBV27	few	TRBJ2-1	CASSPGPEGAYNEQFF	TGTGCCAGCAGCCCTGGCCCTGAAGGGGCCTACAATGAGCAGTTCTTC
.	TRBV6-2/TRBV6-3	.	TRBJ2-1	CASSYSGGYANEQFF	TGTGCCAGCAGTTACTCTGGGGGTTATGCCAATGAGCAGTTCTTC
.	TRBV3-1	.	TRBJ2-1	CASSQSMGEQFF	TGTGCCAGCAGCCAAAGCATGGGTGAGCAGTTCTTC
TRBD1	TRBV12-3/TRBV12-4	few	TRBJ1-2	CASSQLGQGADYGYTF	TGTGCCAGCAGTCAATTAGGACAGGGAGCTGACTATGGCTACACCTTC
.	TRBV20-1	.	TRBJ1-5	CSASLGYNSNQPQHF	TGCAGTGCTAGTTTGGGGTATAATAGCAATCAGCCCCAGCATTTT
.	TRBV7-2	few	TRBJ2-4	CASSRSGLAKNIQYF	TGTGCCAGCAGCCGCTCGGGACTAGCCAAAAACATTCAGTACTTC
.	TRBV4-2	.	TRBJ2-3	CASSQVGYTDTQYF	TGTGCCAGCAGCCAAGTCGGCTACACAGATACGCAGTATTTT
.	TRBV15	.	TRBJ1-2	CATSRDFSPNYGYTF	TGTGCCACCAGCAGAGATTTCAGTCCTAACTATGGCTACACCTTC
TRBD1	TRBV7-8	.	TRBJ1-2	CASSPGTGALSFYGYTF	TGTGCCAGCAGTCCCGGGACAGGGGCCTTGTCGTTCTATGGCTACACCTTC
.	TRBV2	few	TRBJ2-3	CASRGGVATDTQYF	TGTGCCAGCAGGGGTGGCGTGGCGACAGATACGCAGTATTTT
.	TRBV6-1	.	TRBJ1-2	CASSESDGSYMDGYTF	TGTGCCAGCAGTGAATCTGACGGTTCCTATATGGATGGCTACACCTTC
.	TRBV5-1	many	TRBJ2-7	CASSPGAGYEQYF	TGTGCCAGCAGCCCCGGCGCCGGCTACGAGCAGTACTTC
.	TRBV5-8	.	TRBJ1-2	CASSYWGDLHGYTF	TGTGCCAGCAGCTACTGGGGGGATTTGCATGGCTACACCTTC
.	TRBV12-3/TRBV12-4	.	TRBJ1-4	CASSLLGGIEFF	TGTGCCAGCAGTTTATTGGGGGGAATCGAGTTTTTT
.	TRBV28	.	TRBJ1-4	CASGGGVHEKLFF	TGTGCCAGCGGAGGGGGTGTCCATGAAAAACTGTTTTTT
.	TRBV2	.	TRBJ2-1	CASSSIQGTGEQFF	TGTGCCAGCAGTTCAATTCAGGGGACTGGTGAGCAGTTCTTC
TRBD1	TRBV12-3/TRBV12-4	.	TRBJ2-7	CASSLSGTDTYEQYF	TGTGCCAGCAGTTTAAGTGGGACAGATACCTACGAGCAGTACTTC
.	TRBV4-3	few	TRBJ2-4	CASSQDRVPRGDIQYF	TGCGCCAGCAGCCAAGATCGCGTCCCCCGCGGGGACATTCAGTACTTC
.	TRBV24-1	.	TRBJ1-1	CATRLDTEAFF	TGTGCCACTAGGTTAGACACTGAAGCTTTCTTT
.	TRBV15	.	TRBJ1-2	CATSRRQPSFGYTF	TGTGCCACCAGCAGAAGACAGCCGTCCTTTGGCTACACCTTC
.	TRBV7-9	few	TRBJ1-2	CASSPPGRDNYGYTF	TGTGCCAGCAGCCCCCCGGGTAGGGATAACTATGGCTACACCTTC
.	TRBV9	.	TRBJ1-1	CASSEGGLGTEAFF	TGTGCCAGCAGCGAGGGGGGGTTGGGAACTGAAGCTTTCTTT
.	TRBV4-2	few	TRBJ2-3	CASSQVGLTTDTQYF	TGTGCCAGCAGCCAAGTCGGGCTCACCACAGATACGCAGTATTTT
.	TRBV7-2	.	TRBJ1-2	CASNSVEDGYTF	TGTGCCAGCAACTCAGTCGAGGATGGCTACACCTTC
.	TRBV12-3/TRBV12-4	few	TRBJ2-5	CASSVAPGTEEETQYF	TGTGCCAGCAGTGTTGCCCCCGGGACGGAAGAAGAGACCCAGTACTTC
TRBD2	TRBV6-6	.	TRBJ2-1	CASISGTSYNEQFF	TGTGCCAGTATTAGCGGGACAAGCTACAATGAGCAGTTCTTC
TRBD1	TRBV20-1	.	TRBJ1-2	CSAQNIGQGSFLGYTF	TGCAGTGCGCAAAATATAGGACAGGGCAGTTTTCTTGGCTACACCTTC
TRBD2	TRBV6-5	few	TRBJ2-7	CASSRGLAGGPYEQYF	TGTGCCAGCAGTCGCGGACTAGCGGGGGGACCGTACGAGCAGTACTTC
.	TRBV28	.	TRBJ2-7	CASSWALTVSAYEQYF	TGTGCCAGCAGTTGGGCCCTTACGGTATCAGCCTACGAGCAGTACTTC
.	TRBV29-1	few	TRBJ1-1	CSVVGVREAFF	TGCAGCGTTGTTGGGGTGAGGGAAGCTTTCTTT
TRBD2	TRBV24-1	.	TRBJ2-3	CATSEPGGTSGSGFTDTQYF	TGTGCCACCAGTGAACCTGGAGGGACTAGCGGGAGCGGTTTCACAGATACGCAGTATTTT
TRBD2	TRBV7-8	.	TRBJ2-4	CASSLGVAGDSQYF	TGTGCCAGCAGCTTAGGGGTAGCGGGCGATAGCCAGTACTTC
.	TRBV6-2/TRBV6-3	.	TRBJ2-1	CASSFLQRGNEQFF	TGTGCCAGCAGTTTTCTCCAAAGGGGGAATGAGCAGTTCTTC
TRBD2	TRBV20-1	.	TRBJ2-5	CSAPLRLAGGRETQYF	TGCAGTGCTCCCCTTCGACTAGCGGGGGGGCGGGAGACCCAGTACTTC
.	TRBV7-9	.	TRBJ1-2	CASTPSWGYGYTF	TGTGCCAGCACCCCCTCTTGGGGCTATGGCTACACCTTC
.	TRBV15	.	TRBJ2-5	CATSREQETQYF	TGTGCCACCAGCAGAGAACAAGAGACCCAGTACTTC
TRBD2	TRBV7-8	.	TRBJ2-7	CASSSLAGTNYEQYF	TGTGCCAGCAGCTCCCTAGCGGGGACCAACTACGAGCAGTACTTC
.	TRBV29-1	.	TRBJ2-1	CSGTPRSYNEQFF	TGCAGCGGCACCCCCAGGTCCTACAATGAGCAGTTCTTC
.	TRBV15	few	TRBJ1-5	CATSRVRVLDEPQHF	TGTGCCACCAGCAGAGTAAGAGTCCTTGATGAGCCCCAGCATTTT